The 14 T cell receptor beta chains below all came from one sample that was sequenced in a study of blood T cell repertoires in COVID-19. Clones were sequenced by immunoSEQ multiplex PCR, and TCRdb holds only the in-frame ones, with some missing. Here the sample spans 200,000 or so clones, approximately 90% being singletons. The source material was PBMCs or T cells enriched from blood (not recorded which). The origin of the receptors is a woman between 35 and 50 years old with acute COVID-19.

The chain recombines TRBV4-1 with TRBJ1-1; possible D gene TRBD1, 5 bases. Germline lookup yields CDR1 MGHRA and CDR2 YSYEKL. Trimming left V 4 bases short and J 7 bases short, with 16 bases between. There are 14 residues in the CDR3. DNA for the CDR3: TGCGCCAGCAGCCTCCCGGGGGGGAGGGTTGAAGCTTTCTTT. Translated, it gives CASSLPGGRVEAFF.

The chain is built from TRBV4-1 and TRBJ1-5, with D possibly TRBD1 on 6 matching bases. The V end lost 6 bases, the J end lost 3 bases, and 12 bases lay between the germline ends. Per the germline V gene, CDR1 is MGHRA and CDR2 is YSYEKL. CDR3 length equals 14 residues. The CDR3, as DNA: TGCGCCAGCAGTCTTGGACAGTCCAATCAGCCCCAGCATTTT. Translating it yields CASSLGQSNQPQHF.

The chain couples TRBV7-2 to TRBJ2-4; 11 bases line up with TRBD2. The CDR3 runs 17 residues. Trimming took 3 bases from V and 6 from J; bases not matched to a gene: 10. Germline loops: CDR1 SGHTA, CDR2 FQGNSA. The CDR3 spells CASSFMTSGASGNIQYF. In DNA, the CDR3 is TGTGCCAGCAGCTTCATGACTAGCGGGGCGTCCGGAAACATTCAGTACTTC.

This chain's CDR3 is CASSFATGGLDHNEKLFF. CDR3 in DNA: TGTGCCAGCAGCTTTGCGACAGGGGGGCTGGACCATAATGAAAAACTGTTTTTT. The chain couples TRBV7-9 to TRBJ1-4; 9 nucleotides match TRBD1. Germline lookup yields CDR1 SEHNR and CDR2 FQNEAQ (reference sequence). This CDR3 is 18 amino acids long. V shed 3 bases, J shed 4 bases, and the junction held 12 bases outside the gene matches.

In DNA form, the CDR3 reads TGTGCCAGCAGCCGAAAACTAGGTGGAAACACCATATATTTT. Its protein product is CASSRKLGGNTIYF. The chain couples TRBV5-6 to TRBJ1-3, with D uncertain. The CDR3 totals 14 residues. V was cut by 4 bases and J by 3 bases, with 11 bases left in between. Germline values: CDR1 SGHDT, CDR2 YYEEEE.

This clone was seen a handful of times. CDR3 sequence: CSASPEDNEQFF. CDR3 in DNA: TGCAGTGCTAGTCCGGAGGACAATGAGCAGTTCTTC. V gene TRBV20-1 combines with J gene TRBJ2-1, with a weak D call TRBD2 (5 bases). This CDR3 contains 12 residues. V was clipped by 3 bases and J by 5 bases, with 8 bases between them. From germline, CDR1 is DFQATT and CDR2 SNEGSKA (reference sequence).

This CDR3 reads CASSLAGGGKTEAFF. CDR3 DNA: TGTGCCAGCAGCTTAGCGGGGGGAGGAAAGACTGAAGCTTTCTTT. The chain has TRBV7-2 and TRBJ1-1; tentative D call: TRBD1 (5 bases). The CDR3 covers 15 residues. V was clipped by 0 bases and J by 5 bases, with 13 bases between them. CDR1 and CDR2 (germline): SGHTA, FQGNSA.

The DNA of the CDR3 is TGTGCCAGCAGTGACTCTAACAGCGGATTAACTAACTATGGCTACACCTTC. It yields the protein CASSDSNSGLTNYGYTF. V is TRBV6-4 and J is TRBJ1-2; D remains ambiguous. The germline V gene encodes CDR1 MRHNA and CDR2 SNTAGT. This CDR3 has 17 residues. V was shortened by 0 bases and J by 0 bases, with 14 bases between the two germline ends.

The rearrangement joins TRBV5-6 to TRBJ1-2; weak D call: TRBD1 (6 bases). The germline V gene has CDR1 SGHDT and CDR2 YYEEEE. The V and J ends lost 2 bases and 2 bases respectively, with 13 bases between them. CDR3 length equals 15 residues. The DNA for the CDR3 is TGTGCCAGCAGCTTTCGGGGGGGCAGAAACTATGGCTACACCTTC. It codes for CASSFRGGRNYGYTF.

The CDR3 DNA is TGTGCCATCAGTGAAGAAGCGGACAGCTCCTACGAGCAGTACTTC. This sequence encodes CAISEEADSSYEQYF. V and J are TRBV10-3 and TRBJ2-7; tentative D call: TRBD1 (6 bases). V was pared by 3 bases and J by 0 bases, with 12 bases between. Germline values: CDR1 ENHRY, CDR2 SYGVKD. The CDR3 contains 15 residues.

The chain uses TRBV10-3 and TRBJ2-3; either TRBD1 or TRBD2 may fit D (6 bases each). Deletions cut 4 bases from V and 2 bases from J, with 13 bases between. In germline, CDR1 is ENHRY, CDR2 SYGVKD. The CDR3 runs to 15 residues. The DNA of the CDR3 is TGTGCCATCAGTGTGTCGGGGGCCACCACAGATACGCAGTATTTT. It is translated as CAISVSGATTDTQYF.

This chain joins TRBV6-5 and TRBJ1-3, with TRBD1 as a possible D gene (6 bases). CDR1 is MNHEY, CDR2 SVGAGI, per germline. CDR3 length: 16 amino acids. Trimming took off 2 bases at V and 1 base at J, with 12 bases between the two ends. Written as DNA, the CDR3 is TGTGCCAGCAGTTACGGGCAGGGGCGGTCTGGAAACACCATATATTTT. Amino acid sequence: CASSYGQGRSGNTIYF.

The V call is TRBV13, the J call TRBJ1-6; weak D call: TRBD1 (6 bases). Trimming shortened V by 5 bases and J by 5 bases, and 13 bases separated the two germline ends. CDR1 is PRHDT and CDR2 is FYEKMQ in the germline V gene (reference sequence). The CDR3 is made up of 15 amino acids. Written as DNA, the CDR3 is TGTGCCAGCAGCGCCGGGACACCAAATAATTCACCCCTCCACTTT. Translating gives CASSAGTPNNSPLHF.

This chain uses TRBV12-3 or TRBV12-4 with TRBJ1-1; no clear D gene. V dropped 2 bases and J dropped 4 bases, with 8 bases sitting between them. The CDR3 loop spans 13 amino acids. CDR3 bases: TGTGCCAGCAGTTTACGGGGAATCACTGAAGCTTTCTTT. Protein sequence: CASSLRGITEAFF.